This TCR beta chain derives from a study of healthy donors' naive CD4 and CD8 T cells. Study conclusions and caveats: Negatively charged CDR3s marked CD8+ lineage; positively charged CDR3s marked CD4+ lineage.

This clonotype has only one observation. The antigen is unknown. The CDR3 sequence is 19 residues long. Per germline, CDR1 SGHRS and CDR2 YFSETQ. Trimming left V 0 bases short and J 0 bases short, with 20 bases between. Naive T cells were sorted: CD4+CD8-CD45RO-CD45RA+ for CD4+, CD8+CD4-CD45RA+CD27bright for CD8+. Starting from roughly 0.55 ug of total RNA, TCR libraries were made with linear amplification. TCRdb re-called the reads with MiXCR, one entry per CDR3 protein. The repertoire includes approximately 200,000 distinct CDR3 sequences, 65% to 80% of them detected once, and more than 2% sits in the top ten.

Sample: naive CD4+ and CD8+ T cells sorted from blood, pooled from several donors. The V gene is TRBV5-1, the J gene TRBJ2-3; weak D call: TRBD1 (6 bases). This receptor was obtained from a pool of human donors in good health; the sample pools cells from several healthy donors. The CDR3 loop reads CASSLAPTMSQGSTDTQYF. Here the CDR3 DNA reads TGCGCCAGCAGCTTGGCTCCCACGATGAGTCAGGGGAGCACAGATACGCAGTATTTT.